These T cell receptor beta chains were read from a single sample in a study of tumor-infiltrating lymphocytes in primary liver carcinoma. TCRdb independently ran MiXCR on the multiplex PCR reads; one entry per CDR3 protein. The table has about 130,000 distinct CDR3 sequences, 55% to 75% seen once. The sequenced material came from liver tumor tissue from sampling region 3. These receptors all stem from a woman aged 55-69 years with primary liver carcinoma and hepatitis B virus infection. Each CDR3 is given with its conserved first and last residue. The D gene is left open where the match is weak. Expanded clones get a size class; other rows say once, few or many, or leave the size out.

d_gene,v_gene,j_gene,abundance,CDR3aa,CDR3nt
.,TRBV12-3/TRBV12-4,TRBJ1-5,.,CVNSLDGGAGSQPQHF,TGTGTCAACAGTTTAGACGGGGGGGCAGGGTCTCAGCCCCAGCATTTT
.,TRBV4-1,TRBJ1-5,.,CAGSATDRSLNQPQHF,TGCGCCGGCAGCGCGACTGACAGATCCCTCAATCAGCCCCAGCATTTT
TRBD1,TRBV29-1,TRBJ2-4,few,CSAITGTGGVHYF,TGCAGCGCGATCACCGGGACAGGGGGTGTTCATTACTTC
.,TRBV7-8,TRBJ2-7,.,CTSSLAVSYEQYF,TGTACCAGCAGCTTAGCGGTAAGCTACGAGCAGTACTTC
.,TRBV11-3,TRBJ2-1,.,CASSLGTQCRKEQFF,TGTGCCAGCAGCTTAGGGACCCAGTGCCGCAAGGAGCAGTTCTTC
.,TRBV29-1,TRBJ2-1,.,CSSYFKEQFF,TGCAGCTCCTACTTCAAAGAGCAGTTCTTC
.,TRBV11-2,TRBJ2-7,.,CVSILIGSSYEQYF,TGTGTCAGCATCTTAATCGGGAGCTCCTACGAGCAGTACTTC
.,TRBV11-3,TRBJ2-5,.,CASSLDRVEHGTQYF,TGTGCCAGCAGCTTAGATCGCGTCGAACATGGGACCCAGTATTTC
.,TRBV24-1,TRBJ2-7,.,CATSDSAWQGGNEQYF,TGTGCCACCAGTGATTCGGCCTGGCAGGGGGGGAACGAGCAGTACTTC
.,TRBV14,TRBJ2-7,many,CASSPYRTYEQYF,TGTGCCAGCAGCCCTTACAGAACCTACGAGCAGTACTTC
TRBD2,TRBV12-3/TRBV12-4,TRBJ2-3,.,CASSTGTSGSGTQYF,TGTGCCAGCAGTACTGGGACTAGCGGTTCAGGTACGCAGTATTTT
.,TRBV10-1,TRBJ2-2,many,CASAASQTGELFF,TGCGCCAGCGCGGCTAGCCAAACCGGGGAGCTGTTTTTT
TRBD1,TRBV5-1,TRBJ2-7,few,CASSSGTGDYEQYF,TGCGCCAGCAGCTCCGGGACAGGAGACTACGAGCAGTACTTC
.,TRBV11-3,TRBJ2-1,once,CASSPQNGVGPQFF,TGTGCCAGCAGCCCGCAGAATGGGGTAGGGCCGCAGTTCTTC
.,TRBV11-1,TRBJ2-7,.,CASSGKRANYEQYF,TGTGCCAGCAGCGGGAAGAGGGCCAATTACGAGCAGTACTTT
TRBD2,TRBV12-3/TRBV12-4,TRBJ2-2,many,CASSLQHTGTSPGELFF,TGTGCCAGCAGTCTACAACACACCGGGACTAGCCCCGGGGAGCTGTTTTTT
.,TRBV6-1,TRBJ2-5,many,CASSANFGTVQETQYF,TGTGCCAGCAGTGCAAATTTTGGGACGGTACAAGAGACCCAGTACTTC
.,TRBV7-3,TRBJ2-1,.,CASSWGPNEQSF,TGTGCCAGCAGCTGGGGCCCCAATGAGCAGTCCTTC
TRBD1,TRBV2,TRBJ1-1,few,CATQPLTGSPTEAFF,TGTGCCACACAACCACTGACAGGGTCCCCTACGGAAGCTTTCTTT
.,TRBV5-6,TRBJ1-1,.,CASSLRFTRLTEPCF,TGTGCCAGCAGCTTGCGCTTTACACGACTCACTGAACCTTGCTTT
TRBD1,TRBV29-1,TRBJ2-4,.,CSVTLTGTAQNIQYF,TGCAGCGTAACTCTCACCGGGACAGCGCAAAACATTCAATACTTC
TRBD1,TRBV30,TRBJ1-5,.,CAWSWTGRLDLPQHF,TGTGCCTGGAGTTGGACAGGGAGGTTGGATCTGCCCCAGCATTTT
.,TRBV29-1,TRBJ1-2,.,CSAQRSGGLGYGYTF,TGCAGTGCTCAACGCTCGGGAGGGTTGGGCTATGGCTACACCTTC
.,TRBV11-2,TRBJ2-7,.,CASSLEGGGIRERYF,TGTGCCAGCAGCTTAGAAGGGGGAGGGATTCGCGAGCGGTACTTC
.,TRBV28,TRBJ2-2,many,CASSLGGEDTGELFF,TGTGCCAGCAGTTTAGGAGGGGAGGACACCGGGGAGCTGTTTTTT
TRBD2,TRBV12-3/TRBV12-4,TRBJ2-1,.,CANSPTGSGRAYNEQFF,TGTGCCAACAGCCCCACTGGTAGTGGGAGGGCCTATAATGAGCAGTTCTTC
.,TRBV7-8,TRBJ2-7,.,CVRSLARRSYEQYF,TGTGTCAGAAGCTTAGCAAGGCGGTCCTACGAGCAGTACTTT
.,TRBV10-3,TRBJ2-1,.,CAIRPLDHSYNEQFF,TGTGCCATCCGTCCCTTAGACCATTCCTACAATGAGCAGTTCTTC
.,TRBV11-2,TRBJ1-5,.,CTSSLESTGQPQHF,TGTACCAGCAGCTTAGAGTCAACAGGACAGCCCCAGCATTTT
.,TRBV24-1,TRBJ1-5,.,CATSDRGGPNQPQHF,TGTGCCACCAGTGATAGGGGGGGACCCAATCAGCCCCAGCATTTT
TRBD1,TRBV9,TRBJ2-7,many,CASSVGQGGYYEQYF,TGTGCCAGCAGCGTCGGACAGGGAGGATATTACGAGCAGTACTTC
TRBD2,TRBV6-2/TRBV6-3,TRBJ2-1,many,CASTESGRTYNEQFF,TGTGCCAGCACCGAAAGCGGGAGAACCTACAATGAGCAGTTCTTC
TRBD1,TRBV11-2,TRBJ1-1,once,CAGSLERGGGQEAFF,TGTGCCGGCAGCTTAGAGAGGGGTGGGGGACAGGAGGCTTTCTTT
TRBD2,TRBV29-1,TRBJ2-5,many,CSGNSGTSVFLETQYF,TGCAGCGGGAATTCCGGGACTAGCGTTTTTTTGGAGACCCAGTACTTC
.,TRBV12-3/TRBV12-4,TRBJ1-6,.,CVSTLRGGASPLHF,TGTGTCAGCACTTTAAGGGGGGGAGCCTCACCCCTCCACTTT
.,TRBV11-2,TRBJ2-1,.,CASSLVFDALIRNEQFF,TGTGCCAGCAGCTTAGTGTTCGACGCGCTAATTCGCAATGAGCAGTTCTTC
TRBD2,TRBV11-2,TRBJ2-7,.,CASSETGTSVYEQYF,TGTGCCAGCAGCGAGACCGGGACTAGCGTCTATGAGCAGTACTTC
.,TRBV7-9,TRBJ2-6,.,CASSQGGFSGANVLTF,TGTGCCAGCAGCCAGGGGGGATTCTCTGGGGCCAACGTCCTGACTTTC
TRBD2,TRBV11-2,TRBJ2-2,.,CASGLAGDTGELLF,TGTGCCAGCGGCTTAGCGGGTGACACCGGGGAGCTGTTGTTT
.,TRBV28,TRBJ1-2,.,CASSRAPGGIGRYTF,TGTGCCAGCAGTCGCGCTCCCGGGGGGATTGGAAGATACACCTTC
.,TRBV10-3,TRBJ2-7,few,CPISEVASGSGEQYF,TGTCCCATCAGTGAAGTGGCGAGCGGGTCGGGCGAGCAGTACTTC
TRBD2,TRBV28,TRBJ2-3,.,CACSLPRGTGDSDTQYF,TGTGCCTGCAGTTTACCGCGGGGGACTGGGGACTCAGATACGCAGTATTTT
.,TRBV4-1,TRBJ1-3,many,CASSPVDSGSGNTIYF,TGCGCCAGCAGCCCCGTGGACAGCGGCTCTGGAAACACCATATATTTT
.,TRBV11-3,TRBJ2-6,.,CASSRSGSGPNFLTF,TGTGCCAGCAGCCGGTCAGGGTCTGGGCCCAACTTCCTGACTTTC
.,TRBV11-2,TRBJ1-2,.,CASILGAGFDYTF,TGTGCCAGCATTTTAGGGGCCGGTTTTGACTACACCTTC
.,TRBV11-2,TRBJ2-3,.,CASSLTMERRNTDTQYF,TGTGCCAGCAGCTTAACAATGGAGAGAAGGAACACAGATACGCAGTATTTT
TRBD1,TRBV20-1,TRBJ1-6,.,CSARDTGGGNSPLHF,TGCAGTGCTAGAGATACAGGGGGCGGTAATTCACCCCTCCACTTT
.,TRBV6-6,TRBJ1-1,.,CASILQGRNTEALF,TGTGCCAGCATTTTACAGGGTCGGAACACTGAAGCTTTATTT
TRBD2,TRBV9,TRBJ2-3,many,CASSGGFEREGHGDTQYF,TGTGCCAGCAGCGGGGGATTCGAGCGGGAGGGCCATGGAGATACGCAGTATTTT
TRBD2,TRBV5-8,TRBJ2-3,.,CASTLSGTTDTQYF,TGTGCCAGCACCCTAAGCGGGACCACAGATACGCAGTATTTT
.,TRBV11-1,TRBJ2-7,.,CASSWGTRTYEQYF,TGTGCCAGCAGCTGGGGCACGAGGACCTACGAGCAGTACTTC
.,TRBV6-6,TRBJ2-7,.,CASIRTGDTHEQYF,TGTGCCAGCATCAGGACGGGGGATACCCACGAGCAGTACTTC
.,TRBV4-1,TRBJ2-7,many,CASSQDRRGAYEQYF,TGCGCCAGCAGCCAAGATCGGAGGGGGGCCTACGAGCAGTACTTC